This T cell receptor (beta chain) is from a study of blood T cell repertoires in COVID-19 (dated by TCRdb to 2018 to 2020). Looking at the study overall: Collaborator samples came from the United States, Italy and Spain and covered acute and convalescent phases of COVID-19. The prospective study material was composed of cDNA or gDNA derived from T cells, B-cell-depleted T cells, or PBMCs. Subjects who had been exposed to COVID-19, were actively infected with it, or had recovered from it provided the deeply sampled blood TCRbeta repertoires that made up the dataset. The repertoires were made available in a free public database intended to serve as a resource for research on the immune response to SARS-CoV-2. Samples came from the ongoing ImmuneRACE study (first 160 participants) plus 1,254 subjects from 6 global collaborators. Nearly every sample came with metadata listing a de-identified subject ID, COVID-19 status, age in years and sex. Where HLA class I and class II types were available, the types were taken from metadata supplied by the sample provider, not from assay-based typing. Broader findings and caveats from the paper: How much clinical and demographic metadata was included differed by source and by participant, and the metadata was provided uncurated.

The V end loses 0 bases and the J end loses 9 bases, and a stretch of 13 bases separates them. Its CDR3 holds 14 amino acids, cysteine through phenylalanine. CDR3 DNA only is kept here, 42 bases in frame from base 1. The germline V gene gives CDR1 as SGHDT and CDR2 as YYEEEE. In the prospective study, participants were 18 to 89 years old, resided in under 30 geographic areas of the United States, and were enrolled through a virtual design. In the prospective study, cohorts were assigned on the basis of participant-reported clinical history obtained from a screening survey and a study questionnaire. For ImmuneRACE Cohort 3, a participant was defined as recovered based on two consecutive negative NP/OP PCR tests, clearance by a healthcare professional, or resolution of symptoms. In the prospective study, whole blood, serum and a nasopharyngeal or oropharyngeal swab were collected from each participant by mobile phlebotomists. Over a roughly two-month period, participants in the prospective study had the option of providing additional blood draws and questionnaires. Blood samples from the prospective study were shipped frozen or at room temperature prior to DNA extraction.

Concerning this clone: The antigen this receptor binds is unknown. The input lacks base qualities; no much larger clone sits a single base away.

TCRbeta CDR3 regions were amplified from genomic DNA by means of the immunoSEQ Assay, a bias-controlled multiplex PCR. Per the authors' processing: The number of nucleated cells in each sample was estimated from the amplification of reference gene primers within the assay. To quantify the absolute abundance of each unique TCRbeta CDR3 rearrangement, sequence reads were collapsed and filtered. For each sample, productive Simpson clonality was calculated as the square root of Simpson's diversity index across productive rearrangements. Drawn from immuneACCESS, this table holds only the in-frame rearrangements with V and J called that TCRdb kept. Clones are partly lost; checked studies trace under half to an unresolved V gene and leave the rest unexplained. V, J and clone size reflect that table, while D and trimming were determined from the DNA. The sample yields more than 200,000 clones; 70% to 90% were counted once. The ten largest account for 11% of the sample.

The chain is assembled from TRBV5-6 and TRBJ2-1; matching of 5 bases hints at TRBD1 as the D gene. The sequence was collected from a man in his thirties or forties who had recovered from COVID-19. The sequenced sample was PBMCs or T cells enriched from blood (not recorded which). In nucleotide form, the sequence is TGTGCCAGCAGCTTGGTAGGGGCCACCACTGAGCAGTTCTTC. Its translation reads: CASSLVGATTEQFF.